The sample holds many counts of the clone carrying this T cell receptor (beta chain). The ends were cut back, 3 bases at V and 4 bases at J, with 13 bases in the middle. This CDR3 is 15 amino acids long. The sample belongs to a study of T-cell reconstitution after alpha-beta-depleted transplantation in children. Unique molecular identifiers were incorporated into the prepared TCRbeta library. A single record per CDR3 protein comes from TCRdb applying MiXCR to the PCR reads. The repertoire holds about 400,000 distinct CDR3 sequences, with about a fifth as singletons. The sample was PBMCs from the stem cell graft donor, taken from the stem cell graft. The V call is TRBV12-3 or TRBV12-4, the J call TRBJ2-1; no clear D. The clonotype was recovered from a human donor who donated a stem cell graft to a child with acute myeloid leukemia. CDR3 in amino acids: CASSLVKSKYNEQFF. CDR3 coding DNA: TGTGCCAGCAGTTTGGTCAAATCGAAGTACAATGAGCAGTTCTTC.